Presented here are 11 T cell receptor beta chains from one specimen sequenced in a study of blood T cell repertoires in COVID-19. Profiling relied on immunoSEQ multiplex PCR, and the TCRdb table lists in-frame clones only, not all of them. The data hold 210,000 or so clones, with roughly 87% observed a single time. The specimen sequenced was peripheral blood. These receptors all come from a man aged 35-49 years with active or convalescent COVID-19.

The gene calls are TRBV6-6 and TRBJ2-1, with 8 bases aligning to TRBD1. The CDR3 sequence is 15 residues long. The ends lost 2 bases at V and 9 bases at J; junction bases unmatched: 9. CDR1 and CDR2 from the germline V gene are MNHNY and SVGAGI (reference sequence). For the CDR3, the DNA is TGTGCCAGCAGTTACAGGCAACAGGGGGAAGGTGAGCAGTTCTTC. Translated, it gives CASSYRQQGEGEQFF.

The CDR3 coding sequence is TGTGCCAGCAGTTACTCGCTACTGATGGAGACCCAGTACTTC. Its protein product is CASSYSLLMETQYF. The rearrangement uses TRBV6-2 or TRBV6-3 and TRBJ2-5; no reliable D call. CDR3 length: 14 residues. V was clipped by 0 bases and J by 5 bases, with 10 bases between them. Per germline, CDR1 MNHEY and CDR2 SVGEGT.

This clone showed up just a few times. The J gene is TRBJ1-5, the V gene TRBV28, with a weak D call TRBD1 (5 bases). The germline CDR1 and CDR2 sequences are MDHEN and SYDVKM. V was cut by 3 bases and J by 1 base, with 19 bases left in between. The CDR3 is made up of 18 amino acids. CDR3 amino acids: CASSFPIWGLDSNQPQHF. The CDR3 DNA is TGTGCCAGCAGTTTTCCAATTTGGGGACTTGACAGCAATCAGCCCCAGCATTTT.

J is TRBJ2-7 and V is TRBV9; 7 bases agree with TRBD1. Germline-derived CDR1 and CDR2 are SGDLS and YYNGEE. The CDR3 loop spans 14 amino acids. The ends lost 4 bases at V and 1 base at J; junction bases unmatched: 5. CDR3 DNA: TGTGCCAGCAGCCCAGGGGGACAGTCCTACGAGCAGTACTTC. Translating gives CASSPGGQSYEQYF.

This rearrangement joins TRBV5-1 to TRBJ1-1; 7 bases match TRBD1. V lost 0 bases to trimming and J lost 2 bases; unmatched junction nucleotides: 4. Germline V gives CDR1 SGHRS, CDR2 YFSETQ. This CDR3 spans 15 amino acids. The CDR3 protein is CASSLGDSPNTEAFF. In nucleotides, the CDR3 is TGCGCCAGCAGCTTGGGGGACAGCCCAAACACTGAAGCTTTCTTT.

The chain recombines TRBV5-4 with TRBJ2-1; 10 bases fit TRBD2. V lost 3 bases, J lost 7 bases, and 13 bases stayed unmatched. The CDR3 extends over 17 amino acids. Germline V CDR1 and CDR2: SGHNT, YYREEE (reference sequence). The CDR3 loop reads CASSSGGASGSVNEQFF. The CDR3 DNA reads as TGTGCCAGCAGCTCCGGGGGGGCTAGCGGGAGTGTGAATGAGCAGTTCTTC. Supplemented by reference TRBV5-4 and TRBJ2-1, the full variable domain reads ETGVTQSPTHLIKTRGQQVTLRCSSQSGHNTVSWYQQALGQGPQFIFQYYREEENGRGNFPPRFSGLQFPNYSSELNVNALELDDSALYLCASSSGGASGSVNEQFFGPGTRLTVL.

The rearrangement links TRBV27 to TRBJ1-4; D perhaps matches TRBD1 (5 bases). This CDR3 is 14 amino acids long. V was cut by 5 bases and J by 7 bases, with 14 bases left in between. The germline V gene has CDR1 MNHEY and CDR2 SMNVEV (reference sequence). In nucleotides, the CDR3 is TGTGCCAGCAGTCCCCTAGGGGTTGGTGAAAAACTGTTTTTT. This encodes CASSPLGVGEKLFF.

V and J are TRBV11-2 and TRBJ1-1, with TRBD1 matching over 7 bases. The CDR3 extends over 14 amino acids. With 3 bases clipped from V and 4 bases from J, the junction kept 5 bases outside the gene matches. In germline, CDR1 is SGHAT, CDR2 FQNNGV. CDR3 sequence (DNA): TGTGCCAGCAGCTTTGACAGGGAAGCCACTGAAGCTTTCTTT. Translation gives CASSFDREATEAFF. Using reference TRBV11-2 and TRBJ1-1 for the parts outside the CDR3, the full variable domain is EAGVAQSPRYKIIEKRQSVAFWCNPISGHATLYWYQQILGQGPKLLIQFQNNGVVDDSQLPKDRFSAERLKGVDSTLKIQPAKLEDSAVYLCASSFDREATEAFFGQGTRLTVV.

CDR3 region: CASSVTSSNEQFF. The CDR3 nucleotides are TGTGCCAGCAGCGTGACTAGTAGCAATGAGCAGTTCTTC. The chain joins TRBV5-5 to TRBJ2-1, with a tentative D call TRBD2 (6 bases). The CDR3 is made up of 13 amino acids. The germline V gene encodes CDR1 SGHKS and CDR2 YYEKEE (reference sequence). V was clipped by 4 bases and J by 6 bases, with 11 bases between them.

The chain combines TRBV4-2 with TRBJ2-7; TRBD2 matches 8 bases. Germline V CDR1 and CDR2: LGHNA, YNFKEQ. This CDR3 is 14 amino acids long. Trimming removed 1 base from V and 2 bases from J; junction bases left unmatched: 1. CDR3 residues: CASSQVGLAYEQYF. Here the CDR3 DNA reads TGTGCCAGCAGCCAAGTGGGACTAGCCTACGAGCAGTACTTC.

This clone showed up just once. The chain links TRBV10-1 to TRBJ2-7; 10 nucleotides agree with TRBD2. Germline V gives CDR1 WNHNN, CDR2 SYGVQD (reference sequence). Germline trimming cut 2 bases from V and 2 bases from J; bases unmatched to any gene: 6. The CDR3 extends over 16 amino acids. CDR3 protein: CASSEPLAGVTYEQYF. CDR3 DNA sequence: TGCGCCAGCAGTGAGCCTCTAGCGGGAGTCACCTACGAGCAGTACTTC.